This record looks at one T cell receptor beta chain sequence and its context. The data were taken from a study of cytotoxic CD8 clonotypes in ibrutinib-treated CLL. With 0 bases removed from V and 0 bases from J, the gap between germline ends came to 7 bases. CDR1 LGHNA and CDR2 YSLEER come from the germline V gene. CDR3 length: 15 residues. The assay was immunoSEQ multiplex PCR, and TCRdb's table has in-frame clones only and misses some. Altogether a few hundred thousand clones are present, roughly 67% being singletons, with the ten largest covering 5% to 6.5%. The genes are TRBV4-3 and TRBJ2-3; no reliable D call. The sequence was obtained from a human donor with chronic lymphocytic leukemia. The sequencing used PBMCs, collected after 36 months of ibrutinib treatment. Written as DNA, the CDR3 is TGCGCCAGCAGCCAAGATGACGCGAGCACAGATACGCAGTATTTT. Translated, it gives CASSQDDASTDTQYF.